Below, 28 T cell receptor beta chains from the same sample are listed, as sequenced in a study of metastatic and nonmetastatic thyroid tumors. With MiXCR, TCRdb reprocessed the PCR reads. This sample has approximately 38,000 clones, with roughly a quarter found just once. Thyroid surgery was performed in patients who had received no treatment beforehand. Source material: blood. Receptors originate from a female donor with papillary thyroid cancer or a benign thyroid nodule (not recorded which). Some clones in this sample may be carry-over from other donors' samples.

This clone was counted at least ten times. The chain has TRBV19 and TRBJ2-1; 8 positions agree with TRBD2. CDR1 is LNHDA and CDR2 is SQIVND in the germline V gene (reference sequence). CDR3 length: 17 amino acids. Trimming at V came to 0 bases and at J to 0 bases, leaving 4 bases not matched to a gene. The CDR3 DNA is TGTGCCAGTAGTATAGATCTGAGCGGGAGCTCCTACAATGAGCAGTTCTTC. Translated, it gives CASSIDLSGSSYNEQFF.

This clone was detected ten times or more. This sample also contains other DNA sequences that code for the same CDR3. This sequence joins TRBV19 and TRBJ1-5; D might be TRBD1 (6 bases). The V end was cut by 4 bases, the J end by 10 bases, with 20 bases between. The CDR3 sequence is 15 residues long. The V gene's germline CDR1 is LNHDA and CDR2 SQIVND (reference sequence). CDR3 region: CASSTSRRGSQPQHF. CDR3 DNA: TGTGCCAGTAGTACTTCTCGCAGGGGAAGTCAACCCCAGCATTTT.

A remark on this clone: At one boundary the junction diverges from the germline segment, which might be a read error. CDR3 sequence: CAGSFTRVPWNTEAFF. CDR3 DNA: TGTGCCGGCAGTTTTACCAGGGTCCCGTGGAACACTGAAGCTTTCTTT. This chain connects TRBV12-3 or TRBV12-4 to TRBJ1-1; a weak D match, TRBD1 (5 bases). CDR3 length: 16 amino acids.

This clone occurred a few times. The junction shows a germline mismatch at one end, possibly a read error. This chain joins TRBV6-1 and TRBJ1-5; D not certain. Per germline, CDR1 MNHNS and CDR2 SASEGT. The CDR3 totals 15 residues. In DNA form, the CDR3 reads TGTGCCAGCAGTTGGGAGGCTTTCAGCAATCAGCCCCAGCAGTTT. Its translation is CASSWEAFSNQPQQF.

This clone has a count of ten or more. This rearrangement joins TRBV6-1 to TRBJ2-6; possibly TRBD2 for D (5 bases). The CDR3 has 16 residues. The germline V and J ends were trimmed by 1 base and 0 bases, with 7 bases remaining between them. Looked up from germline, CDR1 is MNHNS and CDR2 is SASEGT. CDR3 region: CASSEGGDSGANVLTF. In DNA form, the CDR3 reads TGTGCCAGCAGTGAAGGGGGAGACTCTGGGGCCAACGTCCTGACTTTC.

This clone was recorded a few times. The chain uses TRBV19 and TRBJ2-7; D not certain. Germline lookup yields CDR1 LNHDA and CDR2 SQIVND (reference sequence). V gave up 2 bases and J gave up 2 bases, with 7 bases separating them. The CDR3 contains 13 residues. The CDR3 DNA reads TGTGCCAGTAGTATACGAGTAACCTACGAGCAGTACTTC. Amino acid sequence: CASSIRVTYEQYF.

The chain is built from TRBV6-1 and TRBJ1-1, with 8 bases that match TRBD1. Trimming removed 5 bases from V and 4 bases from J; junction bases left unmatched: 12. CDR1 MNHNS and CDR2 SASEGT come from the germline V gene. The CDR3 contains 16 residues. CDR3 nucleotide sequence: TGTGCCAGCAGTCCCCTAAGGGCAGGGGGCTTCACTGAAGCTTTCTTT. This gives the protein CASSPLRAGGFTEAFF.

This clone was seen at least ten times. The chain links TRBV6-1 to TRBJ2-2, with 9 bases lining up with TRBD2. With V trimmed by 7 bases and J by 6 bases, 6 bases remained unmatched. CDR3 length equals 14 residues. Germline assignment: CDR1 MNHNS and CDR2 SASEGT. CDR3 sequence (DNA): TGTGCCAGCAACGGCGGGGGGGCCGCCGGGGAGCTGTTTTTT. Protein: CASNGGGAAGELFF.

The J gene is TRBJ2-7, the V gene TRBV12-3 or TRBV12-4; TRBD2 matches 9 bases. This CDR3 has 16 residues. Germline trimming cut 3 bases from V and 1 base from J; bases unmatched to any gene: 7. The CDR3 protein is CASSLGTRGGSYEQYF. In DNA, the CDR3 is TGTGCCAGCAGTTTGGGGACGCGGGGGGGATCCTACGAGCAGTACTTC.

The count of this clone is one. V is TRBV30 and J is TRBJ1-2; possibly TRBD1 for D (5 bases). The V end was cut by 3 bases, the J end by 8 bases, with 16 bases between. Germline V gene sequence: CDR1 GTSNPN, CDR2 SVGIG (reference sequence). This CDR3 contains 13 residues. Here the CDR3 DNA reads TGTGCCTGGAGAATCCAGGGCATCAACGGCTACACCTTC. This gives the protein CAWRIQGINGYTF.

This clone is deemed medium-sized. The chain recombines TRBV28 with TRBJ2-1; 12 bases line up with TRBD2. This CDR3 has 17 residues. The germline V gene encodes CDR1 MDHEN and CDR2 SYDVKM. Trimming took 3 bases from V and 7 from J; bases not matched to a gene: 10. This CDR3 is CASSFPGLAGTGNEQFF. DNA for the CDR3: TGTGCCAGCAGTTTTCCAGGACTAGCGGGAACTGGTAATGAGCAGTTCTTC.

Of note for this clone: The junction departs from germline at one end; a sequencing error may be responsible. The same CDR3 arises from other DNA sequences in this sample as well. The CDR3 DNA sequence: TGTGCCTGGCTTTCCCCGGGGACTGAAGCCTTCTTT. The encoded protein is CAWLSPGTEAFF. This chain connects TRBV30 to TRBJ1-1, with a tentative D call TRBD1 (5 bases). CDR1 GTSNPN and CDR2 SVGIG come from the germline V gene (reference sequence). The CDR3 consists of 12 residues.

This chain uses TRBV6-1 with TRBJ2-7; 7 nucleotides line up with TRBD1. The germline V gene has CDR1 MNHNS and CDR2 SASEGT. The CDR3 is 17 residues long. The trim removed 0 bases at V and 2 bases at J, leaving 10 bases unmatched. The CDR3 nucleotides are TGTGCCAGCAGTGAAGCGGGGCGTCAGGGGGTTACCTACGAGCAGTACTTC. This translates into CASSEAGRQGVTYEQYF.

The sample holds a few counts of this clone. The chain combines TRBV6-2 or TRBV6-3 with TRBJ1-6, with D unresolved. The CDR3 contains 15 residues. CDR1 and CDR2 from the germline V gene are MNHEY and SVGEGT. The V end lost 4 bases, the J end lost 5 bases, and 12 bases lay between the germline ends. The CDR3 nucleotides read TGTGCCAGCAGTTTGGCCCGGGCGAATAATTCACCCCTCCACTTT. Translated: CASSLARANNSPLHF.

This clone was recorded only once. This sequence joins TRBV5-6 and TRBJ2-3; 8 nucleotides agree with TRBD2. CDR1 and CDR2 (germline): SGHDT, YYEEEE. CDR3 size: 17 residues. The V gene end was trimmed by 1 base and the J gene end by 12 bases; junction bases not matched to a gene: 19. In DNA form, the CDR3 reads TGTGCCAGCAGCTTGTTACTAGCGGTTGGGAGCACAGATATTCAGTATTTT. Translated, it gives CASSLLLAVGSTDIQYF.

The V and J genes are TRBV28 and TRBJ1-1; D not resolved. The germline V gene encodes CDR1 MDHEN and CDR2 SYDVKM. The CDR3 runs to 12 residues. Trimming pared 8 bases from V and 10 bases from J, leaving 17 bases between. The CDR3, as DNA: TGTGCCAGCGGGTGGGCTGGCATGGCAGCTTTCTTT. It is translated as CASGWAGMAAFF.

This clone has a count of ten or more. Distinct nucleotide sequences in the sample also encode this CDR3. The chain carries TRBV11-1 and TRBJ2-3; 7 bases align to TRBD1. The CDR3 has 16 amino acids. Germline V gene data show CDR1 as SGHAT and CDR2 as FQDESV (reference sequence). J gave up 3 bases and V 1 base, and 7 bases lay outside the gene matches. The CDR3 nucleotides are TGTGCCAGCAGCTTAGGAAACAGCAGGGGGACAGATACGCAGTATTTT. Translating gives CASSLGNSRGTDTQYF.

Ten or more counts support this clone. The chain recombines TRBV11-3 with TRBJ2-2; D gene uncertain. The CDR3 totals 16 residues. V lost 4 bases and J 4 bases, leaving 16 bases between the germline ends. Germline-derived CDR1 and CDR2 are SGHNT and YENEEA. The CDR3 region is CASSSTLAHPTGELFF. DNA for the CDR3: TGTGCCAGCAGCTCCACGTTGGCCCACCCCACCGGGGAGCTGTTTTTT.

The table lists this clone with a few counts. At one end, the junction sequence differs from germline, possibly due to a read error. V gene TRBV28 combines with J gene TRBJ2-3, with TRBD2 matching over 12 bases. CDR3 size: 14 residues. The germline CDR1 and CDR2 sequences are MDHEN and SYDVKM. CDR3 bases: TGTGCCGGCAGTTCTCTAGCGGGGGGGCTTTTGCAGTATTTT. Its translation: CAGSSLAGGLLQYF.

In its sample, this clone was seen many times. The genes are TRBV5-5 and TRBJ2-6, with unresolved D. The CDR3 extends over 16 amino acids. Germline CDR1 and CDR2: SGHKS and YYEKEE (reference sequence). Trimming pared 1 base from V and 0 bases from J, leaving 8 bases between. The CDR3 DNA is TGTGCCAGCAGCTTGTATCTAAGCTCTGGGGCCAACGTCCTGACTTTC. Protein product: CASSLYLSSGANVLTF.

This clone was seen at least ten times. V usage is TRBV29-1 and J usage is TRBJ2-1; D may be TRBD2 (6 bases). Germline loops: CDR1 SQVTM, CDR2 ANQGSEA. CDR3 length equals 14 residues. The V end lost 3 bases, the J end lost 8 bases, and 17 bases lay between the germline ends. CDR3 sequence reads: CSVDVGQGGDEQFF. As DNA, the CDR3 is TGCAGCGTTGATGTTGGCCAGGGAGGCGATGAGCAGTTCTTC.

In its sample, this clone was seen many times. V usage is TRBV18 and J usage is TRBJ2-1, with D possibly matching TRBD1 (6 bases). CDR3 length equals 19 residues. The germline CDR1 and CDR2 sequences are KGHSH and LQKENI. Trimming shortened V by 2 bases and J by 5 bases, and 25 bases separated the two germline ends. The CDR3: CASSPSQYRRRQADNEQFF. Written as DNA, the CDR3 is TGTGCCAGCTCACCATCGCAGTACAGGAGAAGACAGGCGGACAATGAGCAGTTCTTC.

This clone was detected many times. V usage is TRBV24-1 and J usage is TRBJ1-1; D unresolved. V gave up 3 bases and J gave up 5 bases, with 6 bases separating them. The CDR3 contains 12 residues. CDR1 and CDR2 (germline): KGHDR, SFDVKD. The CDR3 DNA reads TGTGCCACCAGTGATGAGGGAACTGAAGCTTTCTTT. Translation gives CATSDEGTEAFF.

The chain uses TRBV5-6 and TRBJ2-7; 9 bases fit TRBD1. The V and J ends lost 0 bases and 4 bases, in that order; junction bases with no gene match: 8. Looked up from germline, CDR1 is SGHDT and CDR2 is YYEEEE. The CDR3 sequence is 16 residues long. The CDR3 loop reads CASSLGQGDLYYEQYF. The CDR3 DNA reads as TGTGCCAGCAGCTTGGGACAGGGGGACCTCTATTACGAGCAGTACTTC. Combining the CDR3 with reference TRBV5-6 and TRBJ2-7 gives the whole variable domain DAGVTQSPTHLIKTRGQQVTLRCSPKSGHDTVSWYQQALGQGPQFIFQYYEEEERQRGNFPDRFSGHQFPNYSSELNVNALLLGDSALYLCASSLGQGDLYYEQYFGPGTRLTVT.

The sample holds many counts of this clone. This chain uses TRBV20-1 with TRBJ2-5; D is undetermined. This CDR3 is built from 14 residues. The V end lost 3 bases, the J end lost 0 bases, and 11 bases lay between the germline ends. Per the germline V gene, CDR1 is DFQATT and CDR2 is SNEGSKA (reference sequence). DNA for the CDR3: TGCAGTGCTAGGGGCGATAGTTACCAAGAGACCCAGTACTTC. Translation gives CSARGDSYQETQYF.

This sequence joins TRBV5-5 and TRBJ1-5; D gene uncertain. CDR1 and CDR2 from the germline V gene are SGHKS and YYEKEE (reference sequence). The CDR3 is 15 amino acids. Trimming took off 0 bases at V and 1 base at J, with 8 bases between the two ends. CDR3: CASSLDGDSNQPQHF. DNA for the CDR3: TGTGCCAGCAGCTTGGATGGAGACAGCAATCAGCCCCAGCATTTT.

Points on this clone: A read error may account for a junction end that differs from germline. V is TRBV30 and J is TRBJ2-6, with 9 bases identical to TRBD1. This CDR3 is built from 16 residues. Per the germline V gene, CDR1 is GTSNPN and CDR2 is SVGIG (reference sequence). The CDR3 nucleotides are TGTGCCTGCGGGGACAGGGCCTACTCTTGGGCCAACGTCCTGACTTTC. Translating it yields CACGDRAYSWANVLTF.

The rearrangement joins TRBV30 to TRBJ2-2; 7 bases fit TRBD1. Germline CDR1 GTSNPN, CDR2 SVGIG (reference sequence). CDR3 size: 13 residues. The CDR3: CEARTGNTGELFF. The CDR3 DNA sequence: TGTGAAGCCCGGACAGGGAACACCGGGGAGCTGTTTTTT.